The T cell receptor beta chain under discussion was sequenced for a study of CD8 T cells in ankylosing spondylitis. Whole-study results and caveats: Ankylosing spondylitis blood seemed to carry a telltale TCR beta motif made of about 8 highly homologous variants.

CDR3 length: 16 amino acids. CDR1 and CDR2 from the germline V gene are MDHEN and SYDVKM. V dropped 9 bases and J dropped 0; count of bases not matched to a gene: 11. This clonotype was seen a handful of times. The antigen is not known. Via MiXCR, TCRdb re-called the 5' RACE reads, giving one row per CDR3 protein. The sample lists almost 400,000 distinct CDR3 sequences; about 20% were seen once. The rearrangement uses TRBV28 and TRBJ2-1; 7 bases fit TRBD2. Sequencing input: blood, either unsorted or a sorted T cell fraction (not recorded which). The clonotype comes from a male donor with ankylosing spondylitis. This CDR3 reads CASLSSSGDSYNEQFF. As DNA, the CDR3 is TGTGCCAGTCTCTCATCCAGCGGGGACTCCTACAATGAGCAGTTCTTC. Full variable domain (rest looked up from reference TRBV28 and TRBJ2-1): DVKVTQSSRYLVKRTGEKVFLECVQDMDHENMFWYRQDPGLGLRLIYFSYDVKMKEKGDIPEGYSVSREKKERFSLILESASTNQTSMYLCASLSSSGDSYNEQFFGPGTRLTVL.